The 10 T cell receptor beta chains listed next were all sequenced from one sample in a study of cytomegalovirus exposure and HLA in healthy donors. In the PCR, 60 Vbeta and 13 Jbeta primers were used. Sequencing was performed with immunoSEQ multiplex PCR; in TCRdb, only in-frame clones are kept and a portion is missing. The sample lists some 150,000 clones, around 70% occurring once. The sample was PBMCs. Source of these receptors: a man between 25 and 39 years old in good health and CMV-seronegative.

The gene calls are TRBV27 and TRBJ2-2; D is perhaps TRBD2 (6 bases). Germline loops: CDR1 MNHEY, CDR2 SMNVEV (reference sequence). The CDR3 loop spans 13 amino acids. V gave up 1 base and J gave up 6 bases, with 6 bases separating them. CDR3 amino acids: CASSLWEAGELFF. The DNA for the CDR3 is TGTGCCAGCAGTTTATGGGAGGCCGGGGAGCTGTTTTTT.

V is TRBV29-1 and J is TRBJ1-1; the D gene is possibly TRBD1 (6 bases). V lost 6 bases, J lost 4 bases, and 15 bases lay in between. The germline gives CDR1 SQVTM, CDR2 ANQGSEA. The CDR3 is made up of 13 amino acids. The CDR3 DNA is TGCAGCGTAGGCGACGCAGGGGCCACTGAAGCTTTCTTT. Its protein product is CSVGDAGATEAFF.

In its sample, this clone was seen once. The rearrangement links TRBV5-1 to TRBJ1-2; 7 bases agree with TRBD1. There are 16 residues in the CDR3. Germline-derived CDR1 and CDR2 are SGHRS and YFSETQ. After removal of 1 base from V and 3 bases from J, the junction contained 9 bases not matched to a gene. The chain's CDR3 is CASSLTGALDHYGYTF. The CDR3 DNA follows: TGCGCCAGCAGCTTGACAGGGGCCCTGGACCACTATGGCTACACCTTC.

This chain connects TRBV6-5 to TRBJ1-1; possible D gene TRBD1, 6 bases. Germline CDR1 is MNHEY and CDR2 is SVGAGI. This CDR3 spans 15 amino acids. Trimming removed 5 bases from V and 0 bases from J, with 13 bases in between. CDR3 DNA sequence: TGTGCCAGCAGTCTGGGGGCCGGAATGAACACTGAAGCTTTCTTT. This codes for CASSLGAGMNTEAFF.

CDR3 bases: TGTGCCAGCAGCCTATCCGGGACAGTCTCAAATCAGCCCCAGCATTTT. Its translation is CASSLSGTVSNQPQHF. The chain combines TRBV7-2 with TRBJ1-5; 7 bases align to TRBD1. The length of the CDR3 is 16 residues. Per the germline V gene, CDR1 is SGHTA and CDR2 is FQGNSA. Trimming removed 5 bases from V and 4 bases from J; junction bases left unmatched: 11.

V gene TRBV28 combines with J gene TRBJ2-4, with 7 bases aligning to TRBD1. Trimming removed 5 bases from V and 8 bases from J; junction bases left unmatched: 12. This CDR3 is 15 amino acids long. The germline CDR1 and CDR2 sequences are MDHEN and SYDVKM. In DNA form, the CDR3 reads TGTGCCAGCAGTACAAGACAGGGACCTGGTTACATTCAGTACTTC. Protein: CASSTRQGPGYIQYF.

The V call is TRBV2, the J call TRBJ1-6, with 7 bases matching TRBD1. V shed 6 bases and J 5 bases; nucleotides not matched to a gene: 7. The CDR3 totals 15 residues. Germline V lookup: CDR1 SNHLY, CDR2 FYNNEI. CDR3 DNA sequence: TGTGCCAGCAGGATCCTACAGGGGAATAATTCACCCCTCCACTTT. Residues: CASRILQGNNSPLHF.

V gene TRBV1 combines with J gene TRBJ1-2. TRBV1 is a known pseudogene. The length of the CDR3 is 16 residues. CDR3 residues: CTSTAMGGLTNYGYTF. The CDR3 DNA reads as TGCACCAGCACCGCGATGGGAGGGCTGACTAACTATGGCTACACCTTC.

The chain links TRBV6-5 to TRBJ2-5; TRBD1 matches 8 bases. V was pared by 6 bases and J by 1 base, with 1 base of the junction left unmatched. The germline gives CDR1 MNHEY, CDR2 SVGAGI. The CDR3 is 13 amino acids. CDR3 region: CASRQGAQETQYF. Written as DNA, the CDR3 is TGTGCCAGCAGGCAGGGGGCCCAAGAGACCCAGTACTTC.

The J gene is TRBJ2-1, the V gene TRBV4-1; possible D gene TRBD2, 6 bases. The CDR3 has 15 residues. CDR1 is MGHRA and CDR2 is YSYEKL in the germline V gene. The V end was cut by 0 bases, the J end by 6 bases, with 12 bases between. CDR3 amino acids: CASSQDGGSGNEQFF. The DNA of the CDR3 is TGCGCCAGCAGCCAAGATGGGGGGTCGGGCAATGAGCAGTTCTTC.